This T cell receptor beta chain derives from a study of blood T cell repertoires in COVID-19 (dated by TCRdb to 2020 to 2021). About the full investigation: Samples covering the acute and convalescent phases of COVID-19 were provided by collaborators in the United States, Italy and Spain. The material from the prospective study consisted of cDNA or gDNA derived from T cells, B-cell-depleted T cells, or PBMCs. Subjects who had been exposed to COVID-19, were actively infected with it, or had recovered from it provided the deeply sampled blood TCRbeta repertoires that made up the dataset. The repertoires were released in a freely available public database intended as a resource for research on the immune response to SARS-CoV-2. The samples were drawn from the first 160 participants of the ongoing ImmuneRACE study and from 1,254 subjects provided by 6 global collaborators. The sample metadata nearly always contained a de-identified subject ID, COVID-19 status, age in years and sex. Where HLA class I and class II types were available, the types were taken from metadata supplied by the sample provider, not from assay-based typing.

TCRbeta CDR3 regions were amplified from genomic DNA by means of the immunoSEQ Assay, a bias-controlled multiplex PCR. In the source study's methods: Within the assay, amplification of reference gene primers was used to estimate how many nucleated cells each sample contained. Sequence reads were collapsed and filtered to measure the absolute abundance of every unique TCRbeta CDR3 rearrangement. For each sample, productive Simpson clonality was calculated as the square root of Simpson's diversity index across productive rearrangements. The source is immuneACCESS, and TCRdb retained only in-frame sequences with V and J called. Part of the clones is not carried over; for the studies checked, unresolved V genes explain less than half of this, and the remainder is unexplained. Clonal size and the V and J genes are those of that table, whereas D and trimming came from the DNA. The sample data list 250,000 or so clones, and around four fifths of these were observed just once. The leading ten clones occupy approximately 4.8% of the sample.

Overall results and qualifications from the work: The quantity of clinical and demographic metadata differed by source and by participant and was supplied without curation.

CDR1 MNHEY and CDR2 SVGAGI were looked up in the germline V gene. V has 6 bases trimmed and J has 7 bases trimmed; junction bases matching no gene number 9. From its cysteine to its phenylalanine, the CDR3 spans 15 amino acids. The only DNA kept is the CDR3, 45 bases in frame from the first base. The collaborating institutions used their own protocols to collect whole blood in K2EDTA tubes. For TCRbeta analysis, collaborator samples were shipped as frozen whole blood, as isolated PBMCs, or as DNA extracted from either sample type. Turning to this clone: This clone's antigen is unknown. Base qualities are not recorded, but no much larger clone differs from it by a single base.

Sample: peripheral blood. The rearrangement combines TRBV6-5 with TRBJ1-2; the junction holds 12 bases that match TRBD1. This TCR came from a woman in her 70s with acute or convalescent COVID-19. The CDR3 reads CASRSSGTGGGGYTF. The nucleotide sequence reads as follows: TGTGCCAGCAGGTCTAGCGGGACAGGGGGCGGTGGCTACACCTTC.